A selection of T cell receptor beta chains follows, all from one sample in a study of blood T cell repertoires in COVID-19. Using immunoSEQ multiplex PCR, the repertoire was profiled, and TCRdb retains in-frame clones only, with some absent. Among roughly 50,000 clones listed, roughly four fifths were seen once. Sequencing was done on a sample of peripheral blood. The receptors come from a woman in her fifties or sixties with acute or convalescent COVID-19. Both conserved end residues are part of each CDR3. A D gene is named only where the DNA matches it firmly. The size field is filled for only some rows; it gives once, few, many or a size class.

size	length	J	V	D	CDR3	DNA
NA	11	TRBJ2-7	TRBV15	NA	CATSSSYEQYF	TGTGCCACCAGCTCCAGCTACGAGCAGTACTTC
NA	16	TRBJ2-2	TRBV2	TRBD2	CASSQLAVTNTGELFF	TGTGCCAGCAGTCAACTAGCGGTTACGAACACCGGGGAGCTGTTTTTT
NA	19	TRBJ2-2	TRBV4-1	NA	CASSQKPVTGGWDTGELFF	TGCGCCAGCAGCCAAAAGCCCGTAACGGGGGGCTGGGACACCGGGGAGCTGTTTTTT
NA	15	TRBJ1-5	TRBV28	TRBD1	CASSPTDRDNQPQHF	TGTGCCAGCAGTCCCACGGACAGGGACAATCAGCCCCAGCATTTT
NA	14	TRBJ1-2	TRBV4-2	TRBD1	CASSQSTGGQGYTF	TGTGCCAGCAGCCAGTCCACAGGGGGTCAGGGCTACACCTTC
NA	18	TRBJ2-1	TRBV6-6	TRBD2	CASSRTSGASSSYNEQFF	TGTGCCAGCAGTCGGACTAGCGGGGCATCGAGCTCCTACAATGAGCAGTTCTTC
NA	11	TRBJ2-7	TRBV5-1	NA	CASSLSTEQYF	TGCGCCAGCAGCTTATCAACTGAGCAGTACTTC
NA	18	TRBJ1-4	TRBV5-1	TRBD1	CASSLEGQGSWRREKLFF	TGCGCCAGCAGCTTGGAAGGACAGGGGTCCTGGCGGAGAGAAAAACTGTTTTTT
NA	14	TRBJ1-2	TRBV7-2	NA	CASSLESGGYGYTF	TGTGCCAGCAGCTTAGAGTCGGGGGGCTATGGCTACACCTTC
NA	15	TRBJ2-1	TRBV7-2	TRBD2	CASSSGIAGVSEQFF	TGTGCCAGCAGCTCCGGGATAGCGGGAGTGAGCGAGCAGTTCTTC
NA	16	TRBJ1-6	TRBV19	TRBD1	CASSTWDRGKNSPLHF	TGTGCCAGTAGTACGTGGGACAGGGGGAAGAATTCACCCCTCCACTTT
NA	13	TRBJ2-5	TRBV6-4	NA	CASSDLQGGTQYF	TGTGCCAGCAGTGACCTGCAGGGAGGGACCCAGTACTTC
NA	15	TRBJ1-4	TRBV5-8	TRBD1	CASSLRGQPNEKLFF	TGTGCCAGCAGCCTGAGGGGACAGCCAAATGAAAAACTGTTTTTT
NA	13	TRBJ1-2	TRBV28	TRBD1	CASSPRQGYGYTF	TGTGCCAGCAGTCCTCGACAGGGATATGGCTACACCTTC
once	16	TRBJ2-5	TRBV19	TRBD2	CASSMRREGHGETQYF	TGTGCCAGTAGTATGCGGCGGGAGGGCCATGGAGAGACCCAGTACTTC
once	14	TRBJ1-1	TRBV3-1/TRBV3-2	NA	CASSLGTLNTEAFF	TGTGCCAGCAGCCTCGGGACACTGAACACTGAAGCTTTCTTT
NA	17	TRBJ2-5	TRBV7-7	TRBD2	CASSPGSGGGNLETQYF	TGTGCTAGCAGCCCAGGGAGCGGGGGTGGCAACTTGGAGACCCAGTACTTC
NA	15	TRBJ1-2	TRBV28	NA	CASSLRSQGLTGYTF	TGTGCCAGCAGTTTAAGATCGCAGGGTCTCACTGGCTACACCTTC
few	16	TRBJ2-3	TRBV9	TRBD2	CASSVLAGASTDTQYF	TGTGCCAGCAGCGTCCTAGCGGGGGCTAGCACAGATACGCAGTATTTT
NA	16	TRBJ1-1	TRBV4-2	NA	CASSQESPVAHTEAFF	TGTGCCAGCAGCCAAGAATCACCAGTTGCCCACACTGAAGCTTTCTTT
NA	15	TRBJ2-6	TRBV5-1	NA	CASSLSGAGANVLTF	TGCGCCAGCAGCTTGTCGGGGGCTGGGGCCAACGTCCTGACTTTC
NA	14	TRBJ2-5	TRBV7-9	TRBD1	CASSLDRGLETQYF	TGTGCCAGCAGCTTAGACAGGGGGCTAGAGACCCAGTACTTC
once	13	TRBJ1-2	TRBV30	NA	CAWSVGGRYGYTF	TGTGCCTGGAGTGTAGGCGGCAGATATGGCTACACCTTC
few	15	TRBJ1-2	TRBV5-1	NA	CASSPETPTGYGYTF	TGCGCCAGCAGCCCCGAGACCCCGACAGGCTATGGCTACACCTTC
NA	14	TRBJ2-7	TRBV6-1	TRBD2	CASSEAPTSGSSYF	TGTGCCAGCAGTGAAGCTCCGACTAGCGGGAGCTCATACTTC
NA	14	TRBJ2-5	TRBV9	TRBD2	CASSALAAQETQYF	TGTGCCAGCAGCGCACTAGCGGCCCAAGAGACCCAGTACTTC
NA	17	TRBJ1-3	TRBV24-1	TRBD1	CATSDLLRTGSGNTIYF	TGTGCCACCAGTGATTTGCTCCGGACAGGCTCTGGAAACACCATATATTTT
NA	17	TRBJ1-6	TRBV5-1	NA	CASSLVIGSGNNSPLHF	TGCGCCAGCAGCTTGGTTATCGGTTCGGGAAATAATTCACCCCTCCACTTT
NA	13	TRBJ1-5	TRBV30	NA	CAWSTGGNQPQHF	TGTGCCTGGAGTACCGGGGGCAATCAGCCCCAGCATTTT
NA	16	TRBJ1-6	TRBV19	TRBD1	CASSIDHRTGGSPLHF	TGTGCCAGTAGTATAGATCATCGGACAGGAGGTTCACCCCTCCACTTT
NA	14	TRBJ2-1	TRBV7-9	NA	CASSLEGFYNEQFF	TGTGCCAGCAGCTTGGAGGGATTCTACAATGAGCAGTTCTTC
NA	15	TRBJ1-1	TRBV7-2	NA	CASSYWTAMNTEAFF	TGTGCCAGCAGCTATTGGACAGCGATGAACACTGAAGCTTTCTTT
NA	15	TRBJ2-1	TRBV19	TRBD2	CASRKLGGAYNEQFF	TGTGCCAGTCGTAAGTTGGGGGGGGCCTACAATGAGCAGTTCTTC
NA	16	TRBJ2-7	TRBV6-5	NA	CASSYHRTLLAYEQYF	TGTGCCAGCAGTTACCACCGGACACTTTTGGCCTACGAGCAGTACTTC
NA	13	TRBJ1-5	TRBV28	TRBD1	CASRTGYTQPQHF	TGTGCCAGCAGGACAGGGTATACTCAGCCCCAGCATTTT
NA	15	TRBJ2-3	TRBV19	TRBD1	CASSPGTASTDTQYF	TGTGCCAGTAGTCCCGGGACAGCTTCCACAGATACGCAGTATTTT
NA	13	TRBJ2-1	TRBV5-8	NA	CASSFQGRNEQFF	TGTGCCAGCAGCTTTCAGGGGCGCAATGAGCAGTTCTTC
NA	18	TRBJ2-7	TRBV5-1	TRBD2	CASSSTTSGTSGYYEQYF	TGCGCCAGCAGCTCCACCACCAGTGGCACTAGCGGTTACTACGAGCAGTACTTC
NA	17	TRBJ2-3	TRBV15	TRBD2	CATSTYGLADSTDTQYF	TGTGCCACCAGCACATACGGGCTAGCGGATAGCACAGATACGCAGTATTTT
NA	13	TRBJ1-1	TRBV3-1/TRBV3-2	NA	CASSLGQRTEAFF	TGTGCCAGCAGCCTTGGACAGAGGACTGAAGCTTTCTTT
once	12	TRBJ2-7	TRBV3-1/TRBV3-2	NA	CASSQARYEQYF	TGTGCCAGCAGCCAAGCCCGCTACGAGCAGTACTTC
NA	15	TRBJ1-1	TRBV4-2	TRBD1	CASSQGTGVSTEAFF	TGTGCCAGCAGCCAGGGGACAGGGGTGAGCACTGAAGCTTTCTTT
NA	15	TRBJ2-1	TRBV5-1	NA	CASSLVKSRGNEQFF	TGCGCCAGCAGCTTGGTTAAATCTCGGGGCAATGAGCAGTTCTTC
NA	15	TRBJ2-3	TRBV14	NA	CASSQVTGPSDTQYF	TGTGCCAGCAGCCAAGTAACAGGTCCCTCCGATACGCAGTATTTT
NA	14	TRBJ2-1	TRBV27	NA	CASSLTPFYNEQFF	TGTGCCAGCAGTCTAACCCCCTTCTACAATGAGCAGTTCTTC
NA	19	TRBJ2-1	TRBV27	TRBD2	CASSLPGTSGGGYGNEQFF	TGTGCCAGCAGTTTACCCGGGACTAGCGGGGGGGGGTACGGCAATGAGCAGTTCTTC
medium-sized	16	TRBJ1-5	TRBV27	NA	CASSSDPGGRNQPQHF	TGTGCCAGCAGTTCCGACCCCGGGGGGAGAAATCAGCCCCAGCATTTT
NA	15	TRBJ2-5	TRBV2	TRBD2	CASSQAGGGSETQYF	TGTGCCAGCAGTCAAGCGGGAGGGGGGTCGGAGACCCAGTACTTC
NA	16	TRBJ2-3	TRBV24-1	TRBD1	CATSDLVTGVGDTQYF	TGTGCCACCAGTGATTTGGTGACAGGGGTGGGAGATACGCAGTATTTT